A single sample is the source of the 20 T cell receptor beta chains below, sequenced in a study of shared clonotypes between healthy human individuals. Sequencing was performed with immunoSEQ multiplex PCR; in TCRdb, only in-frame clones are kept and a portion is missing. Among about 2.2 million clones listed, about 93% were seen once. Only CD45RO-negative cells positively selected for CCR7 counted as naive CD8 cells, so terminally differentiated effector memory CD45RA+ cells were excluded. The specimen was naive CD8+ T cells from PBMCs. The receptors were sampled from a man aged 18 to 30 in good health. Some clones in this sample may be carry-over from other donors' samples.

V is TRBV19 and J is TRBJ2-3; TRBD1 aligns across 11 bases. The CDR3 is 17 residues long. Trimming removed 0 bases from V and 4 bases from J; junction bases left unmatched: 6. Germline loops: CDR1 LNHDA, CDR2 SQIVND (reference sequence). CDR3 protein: CASSIDGGQGDADTQYF. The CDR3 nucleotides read TGTGCCAGTAGTATAGATGGGGGACAGGGGGACGCAGATACGCAGTATTTT.

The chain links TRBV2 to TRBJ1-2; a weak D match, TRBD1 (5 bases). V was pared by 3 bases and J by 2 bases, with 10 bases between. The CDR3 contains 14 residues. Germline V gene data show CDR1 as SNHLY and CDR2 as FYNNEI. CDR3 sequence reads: CASSESDRNYGYTF. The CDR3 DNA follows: TGTGCCAGCAGTGAGTCCGACAGAAACTATGGCTACACCTTC.

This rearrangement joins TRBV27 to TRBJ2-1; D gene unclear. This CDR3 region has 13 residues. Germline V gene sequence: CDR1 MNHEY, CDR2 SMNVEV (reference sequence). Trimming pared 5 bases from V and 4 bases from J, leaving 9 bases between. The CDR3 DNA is TGTGCCAGCAGTACCTTTCCGTACAATGAGCAGTTCTTC. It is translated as CASSTFPYNEQFF.

The CDR3 DNA reads as TGTGCCAGCAGTCGCGAGCGGGGGGCCTACGAGCAGTACTTC. It is translated as CASSRERGAYEQYF. This chain uses TRBV28 with TRBJ2-7; 9 positions match TRBD2. This CDR3 spans 14 amino acids. Germline trimming cut 5 bases from V and 2 bases from J; bases unmatched to any gene: 4. Germline CDR1 and CDR2: MDHEN and SYDVKM. Full variable domain (outside the CDR3, taken from reference TRBV28 and TRBJ2-7): DVKVTQSSRYLVKRTGEKVFLECVQDMDHENMFWYRQDPGLGLRLIYFSYDVKMKEKGDIPEGYSVSREKKERFSLILESASTNQTSMYLCASSRERGAYEQYFGPGTRLTVT.

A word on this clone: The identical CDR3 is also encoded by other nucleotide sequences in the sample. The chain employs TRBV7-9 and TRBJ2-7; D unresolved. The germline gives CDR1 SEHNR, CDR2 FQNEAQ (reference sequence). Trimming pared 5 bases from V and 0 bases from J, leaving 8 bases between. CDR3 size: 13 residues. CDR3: CASSPPRSYEQYF. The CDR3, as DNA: TGTGCCAGCAGCCCGCCCCGCTCCTACGAGCAGTACTTC. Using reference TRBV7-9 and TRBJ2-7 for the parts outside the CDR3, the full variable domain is DTGVSQNPRHKITKRGQNVTFRCDPISEHNRLYWYRQTLGQGPEFLTYFQNEAQLEKSRLLSDRFSAERPKGSFSTLEIQRTEQGDSAMYLCASSPPRSYEQYFGPGTRLTVT.

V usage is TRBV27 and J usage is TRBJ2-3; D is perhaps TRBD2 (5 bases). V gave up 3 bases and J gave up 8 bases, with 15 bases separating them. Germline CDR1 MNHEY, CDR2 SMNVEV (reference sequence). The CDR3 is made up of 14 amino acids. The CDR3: CASSLGTRGGTQYF. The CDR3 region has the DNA TGTGCCAGCAGTTTGGGCACCCGCGGAGGTACGCAGTATTTT.

The CDR3 DNA reads as TGTGCCATCAGTGAGCCCTCGAGATCCTACGAGCAGTACTTC. Amino acids: CAISEPSRSYEQYF. The chain uses TRBV10-3 and TRBJ2-7, with no clear D. This CDR3 is 14 amino acids long. CDR1 and CDR2 (germline): ENHRY, SYGVKD. V was cut by 2 bases and J by 1 base, with 9 bases left in between.

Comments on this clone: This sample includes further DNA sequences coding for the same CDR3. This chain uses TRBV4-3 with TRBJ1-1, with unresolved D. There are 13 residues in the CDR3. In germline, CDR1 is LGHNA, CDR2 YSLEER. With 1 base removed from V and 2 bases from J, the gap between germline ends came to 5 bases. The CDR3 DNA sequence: TGCGCCAGCAGCCAAGGGTACAACACTGAAGCTTTCTTT. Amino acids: CASSQGYNTEAFF.

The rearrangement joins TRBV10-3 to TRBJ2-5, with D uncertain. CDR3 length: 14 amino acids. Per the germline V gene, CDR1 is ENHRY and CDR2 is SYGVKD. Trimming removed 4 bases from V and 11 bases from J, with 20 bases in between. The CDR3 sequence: CAISASGPALTQYF. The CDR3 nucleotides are TGTGCCATCAGTGCCTCCGGACCGGCACTAACGCAGTACTTC.

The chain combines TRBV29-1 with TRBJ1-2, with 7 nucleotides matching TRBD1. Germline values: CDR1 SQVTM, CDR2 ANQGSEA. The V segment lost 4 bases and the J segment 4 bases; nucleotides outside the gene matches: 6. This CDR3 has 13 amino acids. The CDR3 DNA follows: TGCAGCGTTGGGCAGGGGGGGACCTATGGCTACACCTTC. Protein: CSVGQGGTYGYTF.

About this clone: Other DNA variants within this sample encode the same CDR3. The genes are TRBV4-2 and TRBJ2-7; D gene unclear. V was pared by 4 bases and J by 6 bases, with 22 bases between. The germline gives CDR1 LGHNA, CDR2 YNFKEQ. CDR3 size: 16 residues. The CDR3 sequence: CASSPELTDPSGEQYF. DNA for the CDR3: TGTGCCAGCAGCCCAGAACTTACTGACCCGTCGGGCGAGCAGTACTTC.

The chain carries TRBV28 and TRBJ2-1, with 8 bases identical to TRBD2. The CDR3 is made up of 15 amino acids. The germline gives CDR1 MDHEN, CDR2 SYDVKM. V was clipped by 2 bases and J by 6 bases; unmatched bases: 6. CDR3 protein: CASSLIREGGNEQFF. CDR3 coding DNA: TGTGCCAGCAGTTTAATCCGGGAGGGCGGCAATGAGCAGTTCTTC.

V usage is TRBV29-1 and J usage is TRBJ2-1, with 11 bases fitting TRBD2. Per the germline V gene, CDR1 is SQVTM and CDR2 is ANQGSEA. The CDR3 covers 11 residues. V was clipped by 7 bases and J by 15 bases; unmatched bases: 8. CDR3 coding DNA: TGCAGCGCCCGGACTAGCGGGTTCGGGTTCTTC. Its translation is CSARTSGFGFF.

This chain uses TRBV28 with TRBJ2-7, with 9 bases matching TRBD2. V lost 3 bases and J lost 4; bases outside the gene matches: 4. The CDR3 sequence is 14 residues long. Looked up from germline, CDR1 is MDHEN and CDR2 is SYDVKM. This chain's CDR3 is CASSFAGGPYEQYF. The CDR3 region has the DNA TGTGCCAGCAGTTTCGCGGGAGGGCCATACGAGCAGTACTTC.

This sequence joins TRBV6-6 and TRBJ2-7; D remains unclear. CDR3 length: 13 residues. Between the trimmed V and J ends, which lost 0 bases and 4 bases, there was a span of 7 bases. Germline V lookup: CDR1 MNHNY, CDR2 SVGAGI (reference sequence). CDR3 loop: CASSYSPLYEQYF. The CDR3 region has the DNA TGTGCCAGCAGTTACTCTCCCCTGTACGAGCAGTACTTC.

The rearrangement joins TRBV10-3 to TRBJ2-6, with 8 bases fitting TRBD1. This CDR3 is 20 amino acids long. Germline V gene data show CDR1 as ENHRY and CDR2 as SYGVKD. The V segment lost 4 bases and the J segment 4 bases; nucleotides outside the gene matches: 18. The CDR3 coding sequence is TGTGCCATCAGTGGGGACAGGTTGGGTTCCGCAGGTTCGGGGGCCAACGTCCTGACTTTC. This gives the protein CAISGDRLGSAGSGANVLTF.

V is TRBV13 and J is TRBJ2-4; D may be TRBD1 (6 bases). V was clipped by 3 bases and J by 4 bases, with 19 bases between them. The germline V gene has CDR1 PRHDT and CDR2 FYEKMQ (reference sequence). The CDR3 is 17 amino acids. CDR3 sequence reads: CASSFSQQGLGKNIQYF. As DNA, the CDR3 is TGTGCCAGCAGCTTTAGTCAACAGGGCCTCGGGAAAAACATTCAGTACTTC. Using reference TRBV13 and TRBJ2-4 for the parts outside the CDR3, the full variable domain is AAGVIQSPRHLIKEKRETATLKCYPIPRHDTVYWYQQGPGQDPQFLISFYEKMQSDKGSIPDRFSAQQFSDYHSELNMSSLELGDSALYFCASSFSQQGLGKNIQYFGAGTRLSVL.

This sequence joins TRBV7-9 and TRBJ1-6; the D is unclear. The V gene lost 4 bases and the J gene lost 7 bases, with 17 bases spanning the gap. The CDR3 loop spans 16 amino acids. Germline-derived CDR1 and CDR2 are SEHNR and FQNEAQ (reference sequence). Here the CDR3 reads CASSSIKEGLNSPLHF. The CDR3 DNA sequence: TGTGCCAGCAGCTCCATCAAGGAGGGCTTAAATTCACCCCTCCACTTT.

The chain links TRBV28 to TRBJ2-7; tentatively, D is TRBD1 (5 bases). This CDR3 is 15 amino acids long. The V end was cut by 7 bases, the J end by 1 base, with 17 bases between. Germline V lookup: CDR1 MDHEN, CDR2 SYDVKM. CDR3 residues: CASTRSRAVSYEQYF. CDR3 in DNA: TGTGCCAGCACTCGTTCCAGGGCAGTTTCCTACGAGCAGTACTTC.

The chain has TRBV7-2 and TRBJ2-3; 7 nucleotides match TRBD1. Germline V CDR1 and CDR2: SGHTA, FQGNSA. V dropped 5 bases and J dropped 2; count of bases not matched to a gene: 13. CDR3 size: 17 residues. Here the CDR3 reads CASSTQGEGAFTDTQYF. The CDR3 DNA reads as TGTGCCAGCAGCACACAAGGAGAGGGGGCCTTCACAGATACGCAGTATTTT.